This T cell receptor beta chain was found in a study of cytomegalovirus exposure and HLA in healthy donors. General observations from the study: Later examination showed HLA-associated TCR beta chains had greater clonal expansion than equally common others. The CMV antigen specificity of a few CMV-associated chains was confirmed through in vitro analysis. Reports indicate that TCR beta sequences accurately predicted the HLA-A and HLA-B alleles of most subjects.

V shed 9 bases and J shed 1 base, with 14 bases lying between them. CDR3 length equals 14 residues. The V gene's germline CDR1 is SGHTA and CDR2 FQGNSA. Worth noting for this clone: As yet, its antigen is unknown.

In the PCR, 60 Vbeta and 13 Jbeta primers were used. Measured with immunoSEQ multiplex PCR; TCRdb has only the in-frame clones, and not every one. The sample lists 90,000 to 110,000 clones, around 70% occurring once. The clonotype comes from a woman in her 70s in good health and CMV-seropositive. Sequencing used PBMCs. The chain uses TRBV7-2 and TRBJ2-3; D is uncertain. CDR3 residues: CASTQNTGTDTQYF. The CDR3 nucleotides read TGTGCCAGTACCCAAAACACCGGCACAGATACGCAGTATTTT.